Below are 16 T cell receptor beta chains sequenced from a single sample in a study of sequential checkpoint blockade in melanoma. Stated treatment: randomized to nivolumab then ipilimumab (arm A) or the reverse (arm B). Assay: immunoSEQ multiplex PCR; the TCRdb copy retains only in-frame clones and omits some. The data contain fewer than 20,000 clones, less than 30% of them seen just once; the ten biggest clones take up about 6.8%. The sample was tumor tissue (inferred from file names), taken from a patient given nivolumab and ipilimumab in sequence. The source of these receptors is a human donor with melanoma.

V gene TRBV11-1 combines with J gene TRBJ2-7; TRBD1 aligns across 8 bases. Germline V gene data show CDR1 as SGHAT and CDR2 as FQDESV (reference sequence). V was clipped by 3 bases and J by 4 bases; unmatched bases: 14. This CDR3 contains 17 residues. CDR3 coding DNA: TGTGCCAGCAGCTTGTTTTCGGGGACAGGTAAAATTTACGAGCAGTACTTC. Its translation: CASSLFSGTGKIYEQYF.

The sample holds many counts of this clone. V usage is TRBV7-1 and J usage is TRBJ1-6, with D perhaps TRBD1 (6 bases). TRBV7-1 is given ORF status, its function remaining uncertain. Trimming pared 5 bases from V and 9 bases from J, leaving 14 bases between. This CDR3 is built from 14 residues. The CDR3 loop reads CASSKTGMGSPLHF. CDR3 sequence (DNA): TGTGCCAGCAGCAAAACAGGGATGGGTTCACCCCTCCACTTT.

This clone was seen repeatedly, ten times or more. The chain links TRBV11-3 to TRBJ1-1, with a tentative D call TRBD1 (6 bases). Deletions cut 5 bases from V and 0 bases from J, with 28 bases between. CDR1 is SGHNT, CDR2 YENEEA, per germline. The length of the CDR3 is 20 residues. The DNA of the CDR3 is TGTGCCAGCAGCCCTAGAGGGGGGCGCGGTCTGGATAGGATGAACACTGAAGCTTTCTTT. Protein sequence: CASSPRGGRGLDRMNTEAFF.

This clone was seen repeatedly, ten times or more. This rearrangement joins TRBV11-3 to TRBJ2-1; 11 nucleotides align to TRBD2. V was clipped by 4 bases and J by 10 bases; unmatched bases: 9. The germline CDR1 and CDR2 sequences are SGHNT and YENEEA. The CDR3 has 15 residues. This CDR3 is CASSSTLAGGGEQFF. CDR3 DNA sequence: TGTGCCAGCAGCTCTACTTTAGCGGGAGGGGGGGAGCAGTTCTTC.

The chain combines TRBV6-8 with TRBJ2-6, with D perhaps being TRBD1 or TRBD2 (5 bases each). From germline, CDR1 is MNHGY and CDR2 SAAAGT. The CDR3 length is 16 residues. The ends were cut back, 10 bases at V and 1 base at J, with 17 bases in the middle. CDR3 nucleotides: TGTGCCATCTCCGAGCCCGGGACGTCTGGGGCCAACGTCCTGACTTTC. It codes for CAISEPGTSGANVLTF.

The chain recombines TRBV15 with TRBJ2-7; 7 nucleotides line up with TRBD1. Per germline, CDR1 LNHNV and CDR2 YYDKDF (reference sequence). Trimming cost V 0 bases and J 3 bases; bases outside gene matches: 5. The CDR3 has 15 residues. In DNA, the CDR3 is TGTGCCACCAGCAGAGACATGGGACAGTTCTACGAGCAGTACTTC. This gives the protein CATSRDMGQFYEQYF.

This chain links TRBV19 with TRBJ1-1, with D maybe TRBD1 (5 bases). The germline V and J ends were trimmed by 3 bases and 5 bases, with 10 bases remaining between them. This CDR3 is built from 13 residues. The germline CDR1 and CDR2 sequences are LNHDA and SQIVND (reference sequence). CDR3 region: CASSMGGGTEAFF. CDR3 DNA: TGTGCCAGTAGTATGGGGGGAGGTACTGAAGCTTTCTTT.

This rearrangement joins TRBV9 to TRBJ1-1; no clear D gene. The CDR3 runs 13 residues. Germline CDR1 SGDLS, CDR2 YYNGEE. V was clipped by 5 bases and J by 4 bases, with 12 bases between them. The CDR3 reads CASSDQHSTEAFF. CDR3 nucleotides: TGTGCCAGCAGTGACCAGCATAGCACTGAAGCTTTCTTT.

This clone was observed at least ten times. V is TRBV11-3 and J is TRBJ1-2, with TRBD1 matching over 8 bases. There are 14 residues in the CDR3. V was clipped by 6 bases and J by 5 bases; unmatched bases: 8. In germline, CDR1 is SGHNT, CDR2 YENEEA. This CDR3 is CASSLSGGEYGYTF. CDR3 coding DNA: TGTGCCAGCAGTTTGTCAGGGGGCGAATATGGCTACACCTTC.

V gene TRBV11-3 combines with J gene TRBJ2-5; 13 positions match TRBD2. CDR1 is SGHNT and CDR2 is YENEEA in the germline V gene. Trimming cost V 5 bases and J 4 bases; bases outside gene matches: 7. There are 16 residues in the CDR3. The chain's CDR3 is CASSLGLAGVRETQYF. In nucleotides, the CDR3 is TGTGCCAGCAGCCTCGGACTAGCGGGAGTGAGAGAGACCCAGTACTTC.

By share of the sample, this clone is medium-sized. This chain connects TRBV2 to TRBJ2-1; 12 nucleotides line up with TRBD2. The germline gives CDR1 SNHLY, CDR2 FYNNEI. V lost 10 bases and J lost 4; bases outside the gene matches: 2. This CDR3 comprises 13 residues. Here the CDR3 reads CATGLAGYNEQFF. The CDR3, as DNA: TGTGCCACCGGACTAGCGGGATACAATGAGCAGTTCTTC.

This sequence joins TRBV11-3 and TRBJ2-2, with 7 bases matching TRBD1. With 1 base clipped from V and 7 bases from J, the junction kept 9 bases outside the gene matches. Looked up from germline, CDR1 is SGHNT and CDR2 is YENEEA. The CDR3 runs to 16 residues. This CDR3 is CASSLVPGGRGGELFF. Written as DNA, the CDR3 is TGTGCCAGCAGCTTAGTACCAGGGGGTCGAGGCGGGGAGCTGTTTTTT.

The chain has TRBV28 and TRBJ2-7; TRBD1 might be the D (6 bases). Germline V gene sequence: CDR1 MDHEN, CDR2 SYDVKM. V was clipped by 5 bases and J by 3 bases, with 17 bases between them. The CDR3 has 15 amino acids. CDR3: CASSPPGAVNYEQYF. The CDR3 bases are TGTGCCAGCAGTCCCCCAGGGGCAGTCAACTACGAGCAGTACTTC.

The CDR3 nucleotides are TGTGCCAGCAGCCAACGGGGGCGTCCCGAGCAGTACTTC. Protein product: CASSQRGRPEQYF. The rearrangement uses TRBV14 and TRBJ2-7, with D perhaps given as TRBD1 or TRBD2 (6 bases each). Trimming pared 2 bases from V and 6 bases from J, leaving 11 bases between. CDR1 and CDR2 from the germline V gene are SGHDN and FVKESK. This CDR3 spans 13 amino acids.

V usage is TRBV15 and J usage is TRBJ2-2; D is undetermined. Germline CDR1 LNHNV, CDR2 YYDKDF (reference sequence). V was shortened by 1 base and J by 4 bases, with 10 bases between the two germline ends. This CDR3 spans 15 amino acids. The CDR3 sequence is CATSRASASTGELFF. The DNA of the CDR3 is TGTGCCACCAGCAGAGCCTCAGCCTCCACCGGGGAGCTGTTTTTT.

This clone was counted only a few times. The junction departs from germline at one end; a sequencing error may be responsible. This chain links TRBV6-8 with TRBJ1-5, with 7 bases fitting TRBD1. Germline V CDR1 and CDR2: MNHGY, SAAAGT. There are 17 residues in the CDR3. The CDR3 spells CASNYRGGQNSNQPQHF. The CDR3 coding sequence is TGTGCCAGCAATTACCGGGGGGGACAGAATAGCAATCAGCCCCAGCATTTT.